Following are 30 T cell receptor beta chains from one sample sequenced in a study of T cells in Graves' hyperthyroidism and ophthalmopathy. Authors of the study amplified TCR beta CDR3 regions from RNA transcripts. The TCR CDR3 first-round RT-PCR relied on the HTBI primer set. MiXCR, applied by TCRdb to the multiplex PCR reads, yields one record per CDR3 protein. The top ten clones hold about 35% of a sample with hundreds of thousands of distinct CDR3 sequences, under 25% of them seen once. The material sequenced was blood. The receptors come from a man aged 25 to 40 with Graves' ophthalmopathy.

J is TRBJ1-2 and V is TRBV28; 8 bases line up with TRBD1. The CDR3 totals 12 residues. Germline assignment: CDR1 MDHEN and CDR2 SYDVKM. V lost 5 bases and J lost 8; bases outside the gene matches: 4. CDR3 nucleotide sequence: TGTGCCAGCAGTGCGGACAGGGTCGGCTACACCTTC. This translates into CASSADRVGYTF.

This clonotype has more than one count but fewer than ten. This chain connects TRBV4-1 to TRBJ2-2; D uncertain. The CDR3 length is 14 residues. Germline V lookup: CDR1 MGHRA, CDR2 YSYEKL. With 1 base removed from V and 8 bases from J, the gap between germline ends came to 11 bases. The CDR3 sequence: CASSQVGMVGELFF. The CDR3 DNA reads TGCGCCAGCAGCCAAGTGGGAATGGTAGGGGAGCTGTTTTTT.

This clonotype was recorded many times. The J gene is TRBJ2-1, the V gene TRBV11-2; TRBD2 aligns across 7 bases. The germline V gene has CDR1 SGHAT and CDR2 FQNNGV. The CDR3 sequence is 14 residues long. Germline trimming cut 5 bases from V and 2 bases from J; bases unmatched to any gene: 3. The CDR3 protein is CASSPLAPYNEQFF. CDR3 in DNA: TGTGCCAGCAGCCCACTAGCGCCCTACAATGAGCAGTTCTTC.

This clonotype was recorded a few times. This chain's CDR3 is CSASENTDSGYTF. CDR3 coding DNA: TGCAGTGCTTCTGAGAACACCGACAGTGGCTACACCTTC. The rearrangement joins TRBV20-1 to TRBJ1-2; D may be TRBD1 (5 bases). This CDR3 is built from 13 residues. V was cut by 5 bases and J by 7 bases, with 17 bases left in between. Germline-derived CDR1 and CDR2 are DFQATT and SNEGSKA (reference sequence).

The CDR3 region is CASRIGAANQPQHF. The CDR3 DNA reads TGTGCCAGTAGGATCGGGGCAGCTAATCAGCCCCAGCATTTT. The genes are TRBV19 and TRBJ1-5; D perhaps matches TRBD1 (5 bases). The CDR3 is made up of 14 amino acids. V dropped 6 bases and J dropped 4 bases, with 13 bases sitting between them. Germline V lookup: CDR1 LNHDA, CDR2 SQIVND (reference sequence).

This clonotype was seen more than once but under ten times. The gene calls are TRBV18 and TRBJ2-2, with D possibly TRBD1 on 5 matching bases. CDR1 and CDR2 (germline): KGHSH, LQKENI. V lost 0 bases to trimming and J lost 4 bases, with 6 bases between them. The CDR3 is 14 amino acids. In DNA, the CDR3 is TGTGCCAGCTCACCACCAAGGGGCACCGGGGAGCTGTTTTTT. Residues: CASSPPRGTGELFF.

The chain has TRBV12-3 or TRBV12-4 and TRBJ1-2; D gene unclear. V shed 3 bases and J shed 4 bases, with 6 bases lying between them. CDR3 length: 12 residues. The chain's CDR3 is CASSFDPYGYTF. CDR3 nucleotides: TGTGCCAGCAGTTTTGACCCCTATGGCTACACCTTC.

The table lists this clonotype with a few counts. The V and J genes are TRBV12-3 or TRBV12-4 and TRBJ2-3; D unclear. Trimming took 7 bases from V and 2 from J, leaving 7 bases between them. The CDR3 totals 12 residues. The CDR3 sequence is CASKAFTDTQYF. DNA of the CDR3: TGTGCCAGCAAAGCGTTCACAGATACGCAGTATTTT.

This clonotype came up a few times. The rearrangement links TRBV29-1 to TRBJ2-1, with 7 bases matching TRBD2. The junction had 10 bases not matched to a gene; V was cut back by 1 base and J by 1 base. CDR3 size: 17 residues. The germline gives CDR1 SQVTM, CDR2 ANQGSEA. CDR3 DNA sequence: TGCAGCGTTGAAGCGAGCGGGACTTCACTTTCCTACAATGAGCAGTTCTTC. It encodes CSVEASGTSLSYNEQFF.

This clonotype was observed at least ten times. This chain uses TRBV5-1 with TRBJ1-1; unclear D gene. Germline assignment: CDR1 SGHRS and CDR2 YFSETQ. This CDR3 is built from 14 residues. V was cut by 0 bases and J by 1 base, with 7 bases left in between. CDR3 region: CASSLGSWNTEAFF. CDR3 sequence (DNA): TGCGCCAGCAGCTTGGGCAGTTGGAACACTGAAGCTTTCTTT. Filled out from reference TRBV5-1 and TRBJ1-1, the complete variable domain reads KAGVTQTPRYLIKTRGQQVTLSCSPISGHRSVSWYQQTPGQGLQFLFEYFSETQRNKGNFPGRFSGRQFSNSRSEMNVSTLELGDSALYLCASSLGSWNTEAFFGQGTRLTVV.

This clonotype was picked up a small number of times. The CDR3 DNA reads TGTGCCAGCAGGGATCCCAGCTACGAGCAGTACTTC. Translation: CASRDPSYEQYF. The chain carries TRBV28 and TRBJ2-7; D is ambiguous. The V end was cut by 6 bases, the J end by 3 bases, with 9 bases between. Germline lookup yields CDR1 MDHEN and CDR2 SYDVKM. This CDR3 spans 12 amino acids.

This clonotype was found many times. V gene TRBV28 combines with J gene TRBJ2-7, with TRBD2 as a possible D gene (5 bases). This CDR3 spans 16 amino acids. Germline V gene sequence: CDR1 MDHEN, CDR2 SYDVKM. V gave up 3 bases and J gave up 0 bases, with 15 bases separating them. CDR3 DNA sequence: TGTGCCAGCAGTTTCGTCGGACTCGGAAGCTCCTACGAGCAGTACTTC. Its translation is CASSFVGLGSSYEQYF.

The V and J genes are TRBV28 and TRBJ2-1; 11 bases agree with TRBD2. Germline-derived CDR1 and CDR2 are MDHEN and SYDVKM. The CDR3 contains 15 residues. V lost 5 bases and J lost 9; bases outside the gene matches: 9. CDR3 protein: CASSPTSGSSSEQFF. Written as DNA, the CDR3 is TGTGCCAGCAGTCCAACTAGCGGGAGTAGTAGTGAGCAGTTCTTC.

This clonotype was observed many times. The J gene is TRBJ2-7, the V gene TRBV7-3; D may correspond to TRBD1 or TRBD2 (5 bases each). Germline values: CDR1 SGHTA, CDR2 FQGTGA. The CDR3 spans 13 residues. The V end lost 3 bases, the J end lost 3 bases, and 9 bases lay between the germline ends. CDR3 protein: CASSFGGIYEQYF. The CDR3 DNA is TGTGCCAGCAGCTTTGGGGGAATCTACGAGCAGTACTTC.

In its sample, this clonotype was seen many times. The chain joins TRBV28 to TRBJ2-5, with TRBD1 as a possible D gene (5 bases). V was clipped by 6 bases and J by 5 bases, with 16 bases between them. The CDR3 covers 14 residues. Germline assignment: CDR1 MDHEN and CDR2 SYDVKM. The chain's CDR3 is CASSLHGHLETQYF. The CDR3, as DNA: TGTGCCAGCAGCTTACACGGACATTTGGAGACCCAGTACTTC.

The V call is TRBV20-1, the J call TRBJ2-7, with 7 nucleotides matching TRBD1. From germline, CDR1 is DFQATT and CDR2 SNEGSKA (reference sequence). The CDR3 consists of 15 residues. Unmatched junction bases numbered 14, after V lost 6 bases and J lost 3 bases. CDR3 in amino acids: CSAAQGTETYYEQYF. CDR3 sequence (DNA): TGCAGTGCCGCTCAGGGGACAGAGACTTACTACGAGCAGTACTTC.

V usage is TRBV5-1 and J usage is TRBJ2-4, with 10 bases aligning to TRBD1. This CDR3 region has 15 residues. Per germline, CDR1 SGHRS and CDR2 YFSETQ. The V segment lost 4 bases and the J segment 9 bases; nucleotides outside the gene matches: 10. CDR3 amino acids: CASSPPDRGVSIQYF. The CDR3 DNA reads as TGCGCCAGCAGCCCGCCGGACAGGGGGGTTAGCATTCAGTACTTC.

Remarks on this clonotype: A much bigger clone sits one base away, suggesting this may be a read error. The V gene is TRBV2, the J gene TRBJ1-4, with TRBD1 as a possible D gene (5 bases). CDR3 length: 14 amino acids. Trimming cost V 8 bases and J 0 bases, with 10 bases left between them. Germline lookup yields CDR1 SNHLY and CDR2 FYNNEI. The CDR3 here is CASGTAATNEKLFF. CDR3 sequence (DNA): TGTGCCAGCGGGACGGCCGCAACTAATGAAAAACTGTTTTTT.

Regarding this clonotype: This may be a read error: a much more frequent sequence differs by one nucleotide. V is TRBV28 and J is TRBJ2-6; maybe TRBD1 (5 bases). CDR1 and CDR2 from the germline V gene are MDHEN and SYDVKM. This CDR3 spans 17 amino acids. Here the CDR3 DNA reads TGTGCCAGCAGTTTATTTCCCGGTTCAGCTGGGGCCAACGCCCTGACTTTC. Amino acid sequence: CASSLFPGSAGANALTF.

In its sample, this clonotype was seen a few times. The gene calls are TRBV5-1 and TRBJ2-4; 7 nucleotides match TRBD1. The CDR3 has 19 residues. J lost 2 bases, V lost 0 bases, and 14 bases had no gene match. Germline V gene lookup returns CDR1 SGHRS and CDR2 YFSETQ. This chain's CDR3 is CASSLDGTARLGTKNIQYF. The CDR3 DNA is TGCGCCAGCAGCTTGGATGGGACAGCCCGTCTTGGGACCAAAAACATTCAGTACTTC.

With respect to this clonotype: One end of the junction is discordant with germline, which a read error may explain. This chain links TRBV7-2 with TRBJ1-2; tentative D call: TRBD1 (6 bases). The CDR3 spans 14 residues. Per germline, CDR1 SGHTA and CDR2 FQGNSA. Written as DNA, the CDR3 is TGTGCCAGCAGCTTAGAGTGGGGGGGCTATGGCTACGCCTTC. Translated, it gives CASSLEWGGYGYAF.

The chain couples TRBV13 to TRBJ2-1, with TRBD1 matching over 9 bases. This CDR3 has 16 residues. The germline V gene has CDR1 PRHDT and CDR2 FYEKMQ (reference sequence). V trimming: 6 bases; J trimming: 6 bases; junction bases outside the gene matches: 12. The CDR3 loop reads CASSEGTGGIGNEQFF. As DNA, the CDR3 is TGTGCCAGCAGTGAAGGAACAGGGGGCATTGGCAATGAGCAGTTCTTC.

This clonotype has just a few counts. The rearrangement joins TRBV3-1 to TRBJ2-7; the D gene is possibly TRBD1 (5 bases). Trimming cost V 0 bases and J 4 bases, with 16 bases left between them. The germline gives CDR1 LGHDT, CDR2 YNNKEL (reference sequence). The CDR3 has 16 amino acids. The CDR3 spells CASSQDAGILTYEQYF. DNA of the CDR3: TGTGCCAGCAGCCAAGATGCAGGGATACTTACTTACGAGCAGTACTTC.

This clonotype was counted ten times or more. The chain combines TRBV28 with TRBJ2-3, with 10 bases that match TRBD2. There are 16 residues in the CDR3. Germline loops: CDR1 MDHEN, CDR2 SYDVKM. V lost 6 bases, J lost 3 bases, and 9 bases stayed unmatched. Written as DNA, the CDR3 is TGTGCCAGCAGCCACCGTCTAGCGGGAGCGACAGATACGCAGTATTTT. Protein: CASSHRLAGATDTQYF.

This clonotype was picked up many times. The chain has TRBV27 and TRBJ1-1; no clear D. This CDR3 spans 15 amino acids. The V end lost 5 bases, the J end lost 0 bases, and 13 bases lay between the germline ends. Germline V gene lookup returns CDR1 MNHEY and CDR2 SMNVEV (reference sequence). The CDR3 reads CASSLSGVVNTEAFF. The CDR3 coding sequence is TGTGCCAGCAGTCTTAGCGGGGTAGTGAACACTGAAGCTTTCTTT.

A few counts support this clonotype. V is TRBV29-1 and J is TRBJ1-2; D ambiguous. The CDR3 loop spans 14 amino acids. Germline CDR1 and CDR2: SQVTM and ANQGSEA. The V end lost 0 bases, the J end lost 8 bases, and 16 bases lay between the germline ends. In nucleotides, the CDR3 is TGCAGCGTTGAAGAAGGGTTAGGCTTGAGGGGCTACACCTTC. Translation: CSVEEGLGLRGYTF.

The chain uses TRBV30 and TRBJ2-4; 10 nucleotides match TRBD1. There are 14 residues in the CDR3. Germline V lookup: CDR1 GTSNPN, CDR2 SVGIG (reference sequence). The V segment lost 1 base and the J segment 7 bases; nucleotides outside the gene matches: 4. The CDR3 coding sequence is TGTGCCTGGAGTGCGACAGGGGGCTCGAACATTCAGTACTTC. Translated: CAWSATGGSNIQYF.

The chain links TRBV3-1 to TRBJ2-1, with TRBD2 identical over 12 bases. The CDR3 is 16 amino acids. J gave up 7 bases and V 7 bases, and 11 bases lay outside the gene matches. CDR1 and CDR2 (germline): LGHDT, YNNKEL (reference sequence). The CDR3 bases are TGTGCCAGCACAAAGACTAGCGGGAGCTCACGGAATGAGCAGTTCTTC. Protein sequence: CASTKTSGSSRNEQFF.

The rearrangement uses TRBV19 and TRBJ2-1; D unresolved. Germline-derived CDR1 and CDR2 are LNHDA and SQIVND (reference sequence). The CDR3 contains 13 residues. V lost 3 bases and J lost 7, with 10 bases in between. The CDR3 reads CASSIALENEQFF. The CDR3 DNA follows: TGTGCCAGTAGTATCGCCCTGGAGAATGAGCAGTTCTTC.

The genes are TRBV13 and TRBJ2-7; D assignment may be TRBD1 or TRBD2 (5 bases each). V lost 5 bases and J lost 2, with 13 bases in between. The CDR3 contains 14 residues. Germline V gene lookup returns CDR1 PRHDT and CDR2 FYEKMQ (reference sequence). The CDR3 bases are TGTGCCAGCAGCATACGGGACGGTACCTACGAGCAGTACTTC. It translates to CASSIRDGTYEQYF.